The 12 T cell receptor beta chains in this list originate from one sample, sequenced in a study of T-cell memory formation after mild COVID-19. TCRdb independently ran MiXCR on the 5' RACE reads; one entry per CDR3 protein. This table has around 200,000 distinct CDR3 sequences, around 27% appearing once. The source material was PBMCs or a T cell subset sorted from them (not recorded which). All receptors derive from an adult woman who had mild COVID-19 (a few samples of this study predate the infection). Cell type and time point are not known.

The chain recombines TRBV7-9 with TRBJ2-3; the D gene could be TRBD1 or TRBD2 (6 bases each). The CDR3 runs to 15 residues. From germline, CDR1 is SEHNR and CDR2 FQNEAQ (reference sequence). V lost 5 bases, J lost 3 bases, and 15 bases lay in between. This CDR3 is CASSRAVGGTDTQYF. The CDR3 DNA is TGTGCCAGCAGCAGGGCCGTAGGGGGGACAGATACGCAGTATTTT.

In nucleotides, the CDR3 is TGTGCCTGGTCGGGACAGGGGAGAGATACGCAGTATTTT. As protein: CAWSGQGRDTQYF. The chain recombines TRBV30 with TRBJ2-3; 10 bases agree with TRBD1. Germline loops: CDR1 GTSNPN, CDR2 SVGIG (reference sequence). After removal of 5 bases from V and 5 bases from J, the junction contained 4 bases not matched to a gene. This CDR3 has 13 residues.

This clonotype was seen only once. The chain has TRBV7-6 and TRBJ2-7; no firm D call. V dropped 3 bases and J dropped 1 base, with 13 bases sitting between them. The length of the CDR3 is 15 residues. CDR1 and CDR2 from the germline V gene are SGHVS and FNYEAQ. The CDR3 nucleotides are TGTGCCAGCAGCTTCCGGCAGGTTGGATCCTACGAGCAGTACTTC. Translation gives CASSFRQVGSYEQYF.

J is TRBJ1-1 and V is TRBV29-1, with TRBD1 matching 8 bases. Germline V gene lookup returns CDR1 SQVTM and CDR2 ANQGSEA. This CDR3 is built from 14 residues. J lost 4 bases, V lost 3 bases, and 7 bases had no gene match. The CDR3 spells CSVETQGAATEAFF. CDR3 bases: TGCAGCGTTGAGACGCAGGGGGCGGCCACTGAAGCTTTCTTT.

This chain connects TRBV29-1 to TRBJ2-1, with 8 bases lining up with TRBD2. The CDR3 contains 11 residues. Unmatched junction bases numbered 7, after V lost 6 bases and J lost 12 bases. CDR1 is SQVTM, CDR2 ANQGSEA, per germline. Written as DNA, the CDR3 is TGCAGCGTCACCCGGGGGGGGATGCAGTTCTTC. The encoded protein is CSVTRGGMQFF.

V and J are TRBV28 and TRBJ2-3; tentatively, D is TRBD1 (6 bases). The CDR3 runs to 16 residues. With 3 bases removed from V and 3 bases from J, the gap between germline ends came to 16 bases. The germline CDR1 and CDR2 sequences are MDHEN and SYDVKM. This chain's CDR3 is CASSFGTTPRTDTQYF. CDR3 sequence (DNA): TGTGCCAGCAGTTTTGGGACAACCCCTAGGACAGATACGCAGTATTTT.

This clonotype appeared a few times. The chain links TRBV9 to TRBJ2-7, with 9 bases identical to TRBD2. Germline CDR1 SGDLS, CDR2 YYNGEE. The CDR3 has 16 residues. The V segment lost 0 bases and the J segment 6 bases; nucleotides outside the gene matches: 10. The CDR3 protein is CASSVGSGGLFSEQYF. The DNA of the CDR3 is TGTGCCAGCAGCGTAGGGAGCGGGGGGCTTTTCTCCGAGCAGTACTTC.

The V and J genes are TRBV11-2 and TRBJ2-5; D is uncertain. Germline-derived CDR1 and CDR2 are SGHAT and FQNNGV. V was pared by 2 bases and J by 5 bases, with 9 bases between. This CDR3 is built from 13 residues. CDR3 bases: TGTGCCAGCAGCTTACCCAGCACGGAGACCCAGTACTTC. Translation gives CASSLPSTETQYF.

V gene TRBV20-1 combines with J gene TRBJ1-6; D is perhaps TRBD1 (5 bases). Germline CDR1 DFQATT, CDR2 SNEGSKA (reference sequence). There are 15 residues in the CDR3. V was pared by 0 bases and J by 3 bases, with 9 bases between. This CDR3 is CSARDGGGYNSPLHF. The DNA of the CDR3 is TGCAGTGCTAGAGATGGTGGGGGCTATAATTCACCCCTCCACTTT.

A few counts support this clonotype. The V call is TRBV20-1, the J call TRBJ1-1, with a tentative D call TRBD1 (6 bases). Trimming cost V 6 bases and J 5 bases, with 13 bases left between them. The germline CDR1 and CDR2 sequences are DFQATT and SNEGSKA (reference sequence). This CDR3 is built from 12 residues. The CDR3 sequence is CSASDRKTEAFF. DNA of the CDR3: TGCAGTGCGTCCGACAGGAAGACTGAAGCTTTCTTT.

The chain uses TRBV6-5 and TRBJ2-7, with TRBD1 identical over 10 bases. V lost 10 bases and J lost 2; bases outside the gene matches: 5. Per germline, CDR1 MNHEY and CDR2 SVGAGI. The CDR3 covers 13 residues. CDR3 amino acids: CATRGQGAYEQYF. The CDR3 DNA follows: TGTGCCACCCGAGGACAGGGGGCCTACGAGCAGTACTTC.

In its sample, this clonotype was seen a few times. The chain is built from TRBV7-9 and TRBJ1-5; tentative D call: TRBD1 (5 bases). V shed 3 bases and J shed 5 bases, with 8 bases lying between them. The length of the CDR3 is 13 residues. CDR1 and CDR2 (germline): SEHNR, FQNEAQ (reference sequence). The CDR3 is CASSFDSYQPQHF. CDR3 in DNA: TGTGCCAGCAGCTTCGACAGCTATCAGCCCCAGCATTTT. Variable domain in full (rest from reference TRBV7-9 and TRBJ1-5): DTGVSQNPRHKITKRGQNVTFRCDPISEHNRLYWYRQTLGQGPEFLTYFQNEAQLEKSRLLSDRFSAERPKGSFSTLEIQRTEQGDSAMYLCASSFDSYQPQHFGDGTRLSIL.